This T cell receptor (beta chain) was obtained from a study of cytomegalovirus exposure and HLA in healthy donors. Primers: 60 Vbeta forward and 13 Jbeta reverse. Methods used by the authors: Approximately 11 million of some 80 million unique TCR beta chains were shared, per a later count. Method: immunoSEQ multiplex PCR; TCRdb's copy keeps in-frame clones and lacks some. V, J and clone size are taken as reported in that table, and D and trimming were inferred from the DNA itself. The top ten clones hold under 15% of a sample with about 73,000 clones, 65% to 85% of them seen once. All the people who gave samples were healthy bone marrow donors. Input material: PBMCs. The source of this sequence is a man in his 70s in good health and CMV-seronegative.

For the CDR3, the DNA is TGTGCCAGCAGGGGACTAGCCACCTACGAGCAGTACTTC. Translated: CASRGLATYEQYF. This chain uses TRBV2 with TRBJ2-7; 9 bases are a match to TRBD2. J lost 2 bases, V lost 6 bases, and 2 bases had no gene match. In germline, CDR1 is SNHLY, CDR2 FYNNEI. This CDR3 spans 13 amino acids.